This is a list of T cell receptor beta chains from one sample in a study of CD8+ T cells in alopecia areata. Sequenced by immunoSEQ multiplex PCR; TCRdb stores in-frame clones only, minus some. The sample records roughly 190,000 clones, roughly 60% being singletons. The sequencing used CD4+ T cells sorted from blood, collected at week 24, from a patient treated with tofacitinib. These receptors all stem from a human donor with alopecia areata. CDR3s include the opening cysteine and the closing phenylalanine or tryptophan. D genes are given only for firm matches. Not every row has a clone size; where given, it reads once, few, many or a size class.

d_call: NA
v_call: TRBV11-1
j_call: TRBJ2-7
clone_size: NA
cdr3_aa: CASSLQSGRRFEQYF
cdr3_nt: TGTGCCAGCAGCTTACAGTCAGGCCGAAGGTTCGAGCAGTACTTC

d_call: NA
v_call: TRBV19
j_call: TRBJ1-1
clone_size: NA
cdr3_aa: CASSIQGNTEAFF
cdr3_nt: TGTGCCAGTAGTATTCAGGGGAACACTGAAGCTTTCTTT

d_call: TRBD1
v_call: TRBV30
j_call: TRBJ2-3
clone_size: NA
cdr3_aa: CAGDRGLSTDTQYF
cdr3_nt: TGTGCCGGCGACAGGGGGCTGAGCACAGATACGCAGTATTTT

d_call: NA
v_call: TRBV25-1
j_call: TRBJ1-4
clone_size: NA
cdr3_aa: CASSDFIGWNEKLFF
cdr3_nt: TGTGCCAGCAGTGATTTTATAGGGTGGAATGAAAAACTGTTTTTT

d_call: TRBD1
v_call: TRBV5-6
j_call: TRBJ1-1
clone_size: NA
cdr3_aa: CASSRGDRSRTEAFF
cdr3_nt: TGTGCCAGCAGCCGGGGGGACAGGAGTAGAACTGAAGCTTTCTTT

d_call: NA
v_call: TRBV7-2
j_call: TRBJ2-3
clone_size: NA
cdr3_aa: CASSANTDTQYF
cdr3_nt: TGTGCCAGCAGCGCAAACACAGATACGCAGTATTTT

d_call: NA
v_call: TRBV30
j_call: TRBJ2-1
clone_size: NA
cdr3_aa: CAWSKVTSSYNEQFF
cdr3_nt: TGTGCCTGGAGTAAGGTAACGAGCTCCTACAATGAGCAGTTCTTC

d_call: TRBD2
v_call: TRBV19
j_call: TRBJ2-3
clone_size: NA
cdr3_aa: CASSVLAGGRTDTQYF
cdr3_nt: TGTGCCAGTAGTGTACTAGCGGGGGGGCGCACAGATACGCAGTATTTT

d_call: NA
v_call: TRBV25-1
j_call: TRBJ1-1
clone_size: NA
cdr3_aa: CASTNTGAEAFF
cdr3_nt: TGTGCCAGCACCAACACCGGGGCTGAAGCTTTCTTT

d_call: NA
v_call: TRBV10-3
j_call: TRBJ1-6
clone_size: medium-sized
cdr3_aa: CATGVQSSNSPLHF
cdr3_nt: TGTGCCACCGGAGTACAGAGTTCGAATTCACCCCTCCACTTT